One TCR beta chain is described in this entry. Its antigen is undetermined. The sample belongs to a study of T cells in Graves' hyperthyroidism and ophthalmopathy. Germline V lookup: CDR1 SNHLY, CDR2 FYNNEI. CDR3 length equals 12 residues. V lost 8 bases and J lost 4; bases outside the gene matches: 3. Study-level results: Appearing also in blood were most of the thyroid clonotypes expanded above 0.001. The model anticipated ophthalmopathy a median approximately 6.6 months pre-onset. Through a model of 13 V-J features, ophthalmopathy was separated from stable hyperthyroidism.

Patients having uncontrolled infection, another autoimmune disease, pregnancy or lactation were not included. There were TCR beta CDR3 regions amplified from RNA transcripts. Primed by the HTBI set, a first-round RT-PCR was run on the TCR CDR3. Via MiXCR, TCRdb re-called the multiplex PCR reads, giving one row per CDR3 protein. The table shows about 510,000 distinct CDR3 sequences, with around 43% occurring only once. The sample taken for sequencing was peripheral blood or thyroid tissue (not recorded which). The sequence was collected from an adult woman with Graves' disease, either hyperthyroidism or ophthalmopathy (not recorded which). The chain couples TRBV2 to TRBJ2-3; 7 bases match TRBD1. CDR3 sequence reads: CASETGADTQYF. CDR3 bases: TGTGCCAGCGAAACAGGGGCAGATACGCAGTATTTT.